The TCR beta chain under discussion was sequenced for a study of radiotherapy plus CTLA-4 blockade in lung cancer. Germline trimming cut 4 bases from V and 5 bases from J; bases unmatched to any gene: 14. Germline lookup yields CDR1 SGHNT and CDR2 YYREEE (reference sequence). This CDR3 is built from 17 residues. Here immunoSEQ multiplex PCR was the method, and the copy in TCRdb shows in-frame clones only, minus some. The sample has about 120,000 clones, 90% seen once. V is TRBV5-4 and J is TRBJ2-1, with 8 nucleotides matching TRBD2. The clonotype originates from a human donor with non-small cell lung cancer that progressed on radiotherapy plus ipilimumab. This specimen was peripheral blood, taken from a patient treated with radiotherapy plus ipilimumab. The CDR3: CASSRLGGAGAHNEQFF. CDR3 in DNA: TGTGCCAGCAGCCGCTTGGGTGGAGCGGGAGCTCACAATGAGCAGTTCTTC.